A single sample is the source of the 15 T cell receptor beta chains below, sequenced in a study of T cells after yellow fever vaccination. MiXCR, run by TCRdb on the 5' RACE reads, gives a single entry per CDR3 protein. The data contain roughly 520,000 distinct CDR3 sequences, just over 20% of them singletons. The sequences come from PBMCs, collected around 3 weeks after the first yellow fever vaccination. The source is a man in his late teens or twenties who received the YFV17D yellow fever vaccine.

The V gene is TRBV7-3, the J gene TRBJ2-3, with D possibly matching TRBD2 (6 bases). CDR1 and CDR2 (germline): SGHTA, FQGTGA. There are 13 residues in the CDR3. The V and J ends lost 3 bases and 6 bases respectively, with 10 bases between them. The CDR3 DNA sequence: TGTGCCAGCAGCTTTTCGCTAGCGGATACGCAGTATTTT. Translating it yields CASSFSLADTQYF.

This clonotype was detected only a few times. This sequence joins TRBV10-3 and TRBJ2-5, with D possibly being TRBD2 (6 bases). Germline loops: CDR1 ENHRY, CDR2 SYGVKD. The length of the CDR3 is 15 residues. V lost 6 bases and J lost 4, with 18 bases in between. CDR3 region: CAISDPGLTRETQYF. The CDR3 DNA sequence: TGTGCCATCAGCGACCCGGGACTCACGAGAGAGACCCAGTACTTC.

The chain combines TRBV7-8 with TRBJ1-1; no reliable D call. Trimming took off 2 bases at V and 4 bases at J, with 8 bases between the two ends. In germline, CDR1 is SGHVS, CDR2 FQNEAQ. The CDR3 spans 13 residues. CDR3 sequence: CASSLNRVTEAFF. The DNA of the CDR3 is TGTGCCAGCAGCTTAAATAGGGTCACTGAAGCTTTCTTT.

In the case of this clonotype: Germline and junction disagree at one end, which may indicate a read error. The chain carries TRBV11-2 and TRBJ1-2; D remains unclear. CDR1 and CDR2 from the germline V gene are SGHAT and FQNNGV. The CDR3 runs 13 residues. CDR3 region: CASSKSLNYGFTF. DNA for the CDR3: TGTGCCAGCAGTAAATCCTTAAACTATGGCTTCACCTTC.

The DNA of the CDR3 is TGTGCCAGCAGTTACTCGACCAGGGGCACTGAAGCTTTCTTT. Encoded protein: CASSYSTRGTEAFF. V and J are TRBV6-8 and TRBJ1-1; D possibly corresponds to TRBD1 (6 bases). V was pared by 0 bases and J by 4 bases, with 9 bases between. Germline CDR1 reads MNHGY; CDR2 reads SAAAGT. The CDR3 contains 14 residues.

This chain links TRBV2 with TRBJ1-1; the D is unclear. Germline loops: CDR1 SNHLY, CDR2 FYNNEI. Trimming removed 8 bases at V and 4 bases at J, with 11 bases between. CDR3 length: 12 amino acids. CDR3 protein: CASFRVGTEAFF. DNA for the CDR3: TGTGCCAGCTTCCGGGTGGGCACTGAAGCTTTCTTT.

This clonotype was counted ten times or more. The V call is TRBV18, the J call TRBJ2-3, with 10 bases fitting TRBD2. CDR1 is KGHSH and CDR2 is LQKENI in the germline V gene. After removal of 4 bases from V and 1 base from J, the junction contained 2 bases not matched to a gene. The CDR3 covers 15 residues. In nucleotides, the CDR3 is TGTGCCAGCTCACAACTAGCGGGGCGCACAGATACGCAGTATTTT. Its translation: CASSQLAGRTDTQYF.

V gene TRBV4-1 combines with J gene TRBJ2-3, with 8 bases matching TRBD2. Per the germline V gene, CDR1 is MGHRA and CDR2 is YSYEKL. This CDR3 region has 16 residues. The V gene end was trimmed by 4 bases and the J gene end by 2 bases; junction bases not matched to a gene: 8. The CDR3 loop reads CASSPGGVAVTDTQYF. For the CDR3, the DNA is TGCGCCAGCAGCCCCGGGGGGGTAGCGGTCACAGATACGCAGTATTTT.

V usage is TRBV12-3 or TRBV12-4 and J usage is TRBJ2-1; D is unclear. The CDR3 is made up of 11 amino acids. V was cut by 6 bases and J by 10 bases, with 10 bases left in between. The CDR3 bases are TGTGCCAGCAGCATCGACCTGGAGCAGTTCTTC. The encoded protein is CASSIDLEQFF.

There are many counts of this clonotype. The rearrangement uses TRBV30 and TRBJ2-6; D remains ambiguous. The CDR3 contains 13 residues. CDR1 is GTSNPN, CDR2 SVGIG, per germline (reference sequence). V gave up 0 bases and J gave up 4 bases, with 4 bases separating them. The chain's CDR3 is CAWSVQGANVLTF. Here the CDR3 DNA reads TGTGCCTGGAGTGTTCAGGGGGCCAACGTCCTGACTTTC.

J is TRBJ2-5 and V is TRBV20-1; 8 nucleotides align to TRBD1. From germline, CDR1 is DFQATT and CDR2 SNEGSKA (reference sequence). V lost 6 bases and J lost 6; bases outside the gene matches: 9. The CDR3 spans 13 residues. CDR3 sequence reads: CSARDRPLQTQYF. The CDR3 region has the DNA TGCAGTGCCAGGGACAGGCCTCTGCAGACCCAGTACTTC.

The genes are TRBV10-3 and TRBJ2-1; 8 bases line up with TRBD1. The CDR3 sequence is 12 residues long. CDR1 and CDR2 (germline): ENHRY, SYGVKD. V dropped 4 bases and J dropped 9; count of bases not matched to a gene: 2. The CDR3 loop is CAISVTGGEQFF. DNA of the CDR3: TGTGCCATCAGTGTTACAGGGGGTGAGCAGTTCTTC.

The chain combines TRBV6-5 with TRBJ1-2; 7 nucleotides agree with TRBD1. The CDR3 runs 13 residues. The germline gives CDR1 MNHEY, CDR2 SVGAGI. V lost 5 bases to trimming and J lost 3 bases; unmatched junction nucleotides: 3. The chain's CDR3 is CASSTRGYYGYTF. The CDR3, as DNA: TGTGCCAGCAGTACCAGGGGGTACTATGGCTACACCTTC.

This clonotype was observed a few times. DNA of the CDR3: TGTGCCAGCAGTCGCGAGGGGGCAGTCAATTCACCCCTCCACTTT. Protein sequence: CASSREGAVNSPLHF. The chain has TRBV12-3 or TRBV12-4 and TRBJ1-6; 7 nucleotides agree with TRBD1. Trimming removed 5 bases from V and 7 bases from J; junction bases left unmatched: 8. This CDR3 has 15 residues.

This chain connects TRBV2 to TRBJ1-5; perhaps TRBD1 as D (5 bases). With 7 bases removed from V and 5 bases from J, the gap between germline ends came to 12 bases. CDR3 length: 13 residues. In germline, CDR1 is SNHLY, CDR2 FYNNEI. The CDR3 DNA reads TGTGCCAGCACCCGGGACGGATATCAGCCCCAGCATTTT. It translates to CASTRDGYQPQHF.